These T cell receptor beta chains were read from a single sample in a study of T cell responses to AZD1222 COVID-19 vaccine. Generated by immunoSEQ multiplex PCR, the TCRdb table keeps only in-frame clones and is missing some. This table has 180,000 or so clones, 92% appearing once. The sample here was peripheral blood, taken 28 days after the second AZD1222 dose. The source is an adult who received the AZD1222 COVID-19 vaccine. Each CDR3 is given with its conserved first and last residue. A D gene is named only where the DNA matches it firmly. Size is stated for part of the rows, as once, few or many counts, or as a class when the clone is expanded.

J	D	V	size	DNA	CDR3
TRBJ1-2	NA	TRBV6-2/TRBV6-3	NA	TGTGCCAGCAGTCACCGGGACCAAGGCTACACCTTC	CASSHRDQGYTF
TRBJ2-1	TRBD2	TRBV3-1/TRBV3-2	NA	TGTGCCAGCAGCCCGAAAGGCCACCAGGGGTTGGGACTAGCGGAGGGGGGGAGTCAGTTCTTC	CASSPKGHQGLGLAEGGSQFF
TRBJ2-7	TRBD1	TRBV19	NA	TGTGCCAGTAGTATCCTCGCACAGGGGATAGACGAGCAGTACTTC	CASSILAQGIDEQYF
TRBJ1-1	NA	TRBV5-8	NA	TGTGCCAGCAGCTTGATGCCGGGTAGGGACACTGAAGCTTTCTTT	CASSLMPGRDTEAFF
TRBJ1-3	TRBD1	TRBV19	NA	TGTGCCAGCGACAAACAGGGGGCATTTGGAAACACCATATATTTT	CASDKQGAFGNTIYF
TRBJ1-6	NA	TRBV4-3	once	TGCGCCAGCAGCCAAGGGATCGCCGGAAACTCCTATAATTCACCCCTCCACTTT	CASSQGIAGNSYNSPLHF
TRBJ1-5	NA	TRBV30	NA	TGTGCCTGGAGTGGGGGGAATAGCAATCAGCCCCAGCATTTT	CAWSGGNSNQPQHF
TRBJ1-1	NA	TRBV7-9	NA	TGTGCCAGCAGCTTAGGTTTCCAGGGGAGTATGAACACTGAAGCTTTCTTT	CASSLGFQGSMNTEAFF
TRBJ1-2	TRBD1	TRBV24-1	NA	TGTGCCACCAGTGGCGACAGGGACAACTATGGCTACACCTTC	CATSGDRDNYGYTF
TRBJ1-6	NA	TRBV28	NA	TGTGCCAGCAGCAAGTCGGCTGACAACTATAATTCACCCCTCCACTTT	CASSKSADNYNSPLHF
TRBJ2-5	NA	TRBV9	NA	TGTGCCAGCAGCAAACAACAGGGTTTTCAAGAGACCCAGTACTTC	CASSKQQGFQETQYF
TRBJ1-1	NA	TRBV11-3	NA	TGTGCCAGCAGCTTAGCTAGGGGCACTGAAGCTTTCTTT	CASSLARGTEAFF
TRBJ1-5	TRBD1	TRBV4-3	few	TGCGCCAGCAGCCAAGACAGGGGGGATCAGCCCCAGCATTTT	CASSQDRGDQPQHF
TRBJ2-5	NA	TRBV29-1	NA	TGCAGCGTTGAACTGGAGACCCAGTACTTC	CSVELETQYF
TRBJ2-7	NA	TRBV30	NA	TGTGCCTGGAGTCCGGGACACCTCTACGAGCAGTACTTC	CAWSPGHLYEQYF
TRBJ2-7	NA	TRBV7-3	NA	TGTGCCAGCAGCCCCCCGGGGTCCTACGAGCAGTACTTC	CASSPPGSYEQYF
TRBJ1-1	TRBD1	TRBV19	NA	TGTGCCACCGCGACAGGGGACACTGAAGCTTTCTTT	CATATGDTEAFF
TRBJ1-4	TRBD1	TRBV28	few	TGTGCCAGCACCCAGCTCAGGGGGCTTCCCTACCCCGGTAATGAAAAACTGTTTTTT	CASTQLRGLPYPGNEKLFF
TRBJ2-2	NA	TRBV19	NA	TGTGCCAGTAGTATCGTGCTGGGGCCCACCGGGGAGCTGTTTTTT	CASSIVLGPTGELFF
TRBJ1-6	NA	TRBV4-3	NA	TGCGCCAGCAGCCTCACGTCGCCGGGTAATTCACCCCTCCACTTT	CASSLTSPGNSPLHF
TRBJ1-1	NA	TRBV3-1/TRBV3-2	NA	TGTGCCAGCAGCCAAGCAGTGCAATCCACTGAAGCTTTCTTT	CASSQAVQSTEAFF
TRBJ2-7	NA	TRBV27	NA	TGTGCCAGCAGTCCGCGGGGCAGAGATACTAAAAGAGACTACGAGCAGTACTTC	CASSPRGRDTKRDYEQYF
TRBJ1-1	TRBD1	TRBV2	NA	TGTGCCAGCAGGGTTGACAGGGTCTTGAACACTGAAGCTTTCTTT	CASRVDRVLNTEAFF
TRBJ1-1	NA	TRBV7-2	NA	TGTGCCAGCAGCTTAATTGGGGGGGGACACTCTGAAGCTTTCTTT	CASSLIGGGHSEAFF
TRBJ1-2	TRBD1	TRBV25-1	NA	TGTGCCAGCAGTCGACAGGGCCATGGCTACACCTTC	CASSRQGHGYTF
TRBJ1-2	NA	TRBV28	NA	TGTGCCAGCAGAGCAGGGGAACCTTATGGCTACACCTTC	CASRAGEPYGYTF
TRBJ2-7	TRBD1	TRBV27	once	TGTGCCAGCAGTCAGACAGGGCTCTCCTACGAGCAGTACTTC	CASSQTGLSYEQYF
TRBJ1-5	NA	TRBV2	NA	TGTGCCAGCAGTGCCTACAAGGGGGGGGTTCAGCCCCAGCATTTT	CASSAYKGGVQPQHF
TRBJ1-2	NA	TRBV11-2	NA	TGTGCCAGCAGCTTAAATAAAAAGAACACCTTC	CASSLNKKNTF
TRBJ1-2	NA	TRBV2	NA	TGTGCCAGCAGACTCGACCTCGGTGGCTACACCTTC	CASRLDLGGYTF
TRBJ1-1	TRBD1	TRBV27	NA	TGTGCCAGCAGTCCAAGGGGGACAGCCGGGAGGGTGAACACTGAAGCTTTCTTT	CASSPRGTAGRVNTEAFF
TRBJ1-1	TRBD1	TRBV28	NA	TGTGCCAGCAGTTTCGGGACAGGTCTAGGGTTGGAAGCTTTCTTT	CASSFGTGLGLEAFF
TRBJ2-3	TRBD2	TRBV11-3	few	TGTGCCAGCAGCCCGCAGCGGGGGGGGAGCACAGATACGCAGTATTTT	CASSPQRGGSTDTQYF
TRBJ1-5	NA	TRBV5-1	NA	TGCGCCAGCAGCTTGTCAGGGGACAATCAGCCCCAGCATTTT	CASSLSGDNQPQHF
TRBJ1-5	NA	TRBV30	NA	TGTGCCTGGAATGCGGGAGCTCAGCCCCAGCATTTT	CAWNAGAQPQHF
TRBJ1-5	NA	TRBV5-1	NA	TGCGCCAGCAGCCCTGTGCCCGGGACAACGGGGCATCAGCCCCAGCATTTT	CASSPVPGTTGHQPQHF
TRBJ2-3	TRBD2	TRBV2	NA	TGTGCCAGCAGTGAAGGCGGGGGGGTTGCAGATACGCAGTATTTT	CASSEGGGVADTQYF
TRBJ1-4	NA	TRBV5-4	once	TGTGCCTGCGAAAAACTGTTTTTT	CACEKLFF
TRBJ1-3	TRBD1	TRBV5-1	once	TGCGCCAGCAGCTCGACAGGGACGGGTGACACCATATATTTT	CASSSTGTGDTIYF
TRBJ2-7	TRBD1	TRBV6-1	NA	TGTGCCAGCAGTGAAACACCTCCATTGGGACAGGGATTGTACGAGCAGTACTTC	CASSETPPLGQGLYEQYF
TRBJ2-7	NA	TRBV19	NA	TGTGCCAGTGGCCGGGACGGCCTTTACGAGCAGTACTTC	CASGRDGLYEQYF
TRBJ2-3	NA	TRBV6-2/TRBV6-3	NA	TGTGCCAGCAGTTACGTACTGGAAACAGATACGCAGTATTTT	CASSYVLETDTQYF